This TCR beta chain is from a study of cytomegalovirus exposure and HLA in healthy donors. The overall study: Genotyping of about 400 donors showed that around 86% belonged to the Caucasian-associated ancestry cluster.

Both 60 Vbeta primers and 13 Jbeta primers went into the PCR. Sequencing was performed with immunoSEQ multiplex PCR; in TCRdb, only in-frame clones are kept and a portion is missing. The repertoire table contains 70,000 or so clones. This cohort consisted of healthy bone marrow donors. Likely unrecorded immune exposures existed in these nominally healthy donors. The CDR3 contains 14 residues. The ends were cut back, 0 bases at V and 5 bases at J, with 9 bases in the middle. Germline V gene lookup returns CDR1 SGHRS and CDR2 YFSETQ. Study-level findings and limits: Cytomegalovirus status was reportedly diagnosed by the classifier with high specificity and sensitivity.

To note about this clone: Its specificity is not known.

Sequencing was performed on PBMCs. The clonotype was recovered from a man aged 35-49 years in good health and CMV-seronegative. The chain couples TRBV5-1 to TRBJ2-1; the D gene is possibly TRBD1 (6 bases). This chain's CDR3 is CASSLARGHNEQFF. The CDR3 DNA sequence: TGCGCCAGCAGCTTGGCCAGGGGTCACAATGAGCAGTTCTTC.